Sequencing of this T cell receptor (beta chain) was carried out in a study of T-cell memory formation after mild COVID-19. Overall study results and limits: Day 15 to 85 contractors were CD4/CD8 balanced; later expanders leaned CD4+.

In the case of this clonotype: As yet, its antigen is unknown.

TCRdb re-called the 5' RACE reads with MiXCR, one entry per CDR3 protein. This sample has 110,000 to 150,000 distinct CDR3 sequences, with more than 13% found just once. The source material was PBMCs or a T cell subset sorted from them (not recorded which). This TCR was recovered from an adult woman who had mild COVID-19 (a few samples of this study predate the infection). Cell type and time point are not known.

The CDR3 reads CASSSDPGQGTDTQYF. The CDR3 DNA sequence: TGTGCCAGCAGCTCAGACCCGGGACAGGGGACAGATACGCAGTATTTT. The chain couples TRBV7-9 to TRBJ2-3; 10 positions agree with TRBD1. Trimming cost V 4 bases and J 3 bases; bases outside gene matches: 7. The CDR3 contains 16 residues. CDR1 SEHNR and CDR2 FQNEAQ come from the germline V gene (reference sequence).